This TCR beta chain originates from a study of blood T cell repertoires in COVID-19. On the study more broadly: Whether acute or convalescent, the COVID-19 samples came from the United States, Italy and Spain. From T cells, B-cell-depleted T cells, or PBMCs came the material, which was cDNA or gDNA.

Sequenced by immunoSEQ multiplex PCR; TCRdb stores in-frame clones only, minus some. The table records about 160,000 clones, around 82% of them present only once. The CDR3 runs to 15 residues. J gave up 8 bases and V 2 bases, and 6 bases lay outside the gene matches. The germline V gene has CDR1 SGHTA and CDR2 FQGNSA. V usage is TRBV7-2 and J usage is TRBJ2-1; 10 bases fit TRBD1. The TCR sequence derives from a man between 60 and 70 years old who had recovered from COVID-19. Sequencing used PBMCs or T cells enriched from blood (not recorded which). CDR3 bases: TGTGCCAGCAGCTTAACGGGACAGGGGTGGGATGAGCAGTTCTTC. Translated: CASSLTGQGWDEQFF. The whole variable domain, remainder taken from reference TRBV7-2 and TRBJ2-1, is GAGVSQSPSNKVTEKGKDVELRCDPISGHTALYWYRQSLGQGLEFLIYFQGNSAPDKSGLPSDRFSAERTGGSVSTLTIQRTQQEDSAVYLCASSLTGQGWDEQFFGPGTRLTVL.